These 30 T cell receptor beta chains were all obtained from the same sample, sequenced in a study of blood T cell repertoires in COVID-19. The table came from immunoSEQ multiplex PCR; TCRdb's copy has only in-frame clones and leaves some out. The sample contains some 150,000 clones, 65% to 90% of which appear only once. Material for sequencing was peripheral blood. These receptors all stem from a woman aged 55-75 years with COVID-19, enrolled during active disease.

This clone was detected only once. The chain carries TRBV19 and TRBJ1-1; 7 bases fit TRBD1. The CDR3 spans 14 residues. The junction had 5 bases not matched to a gene; V was cut back by 6 bases and J by 1 base. The V gene's germline CDR1 is LNHDA and CDR2 SQIVND (reference sequence). The CDR3 sequence is CASRVQGTNTEAFF. The CDR3 DNA reads as TGTGCCAGTAGGGTACAGGGGACGAACACTGAAGCTTTCTTT.

The genes are TRBV25-1 and TRBJ1-2, with 7 bases aligning to TRBD1. CDR3 length: 13 amino acids. Trimming cost V 4 bases and J 4 bases; bases outside gene matches: 3. CDR1 is MGHDK and CDR2 is SYGVNS in the germline V gene. CDR3 residues: CASSAQGVYGYTF. The CDR3 DNA follows: TGTGCCAGCAGTGCCCAGGGGGTCTATGGCTACACCTTC.

This chain uses TRBV11-3 with TRBJ2-2; a possible D gene is TRBD1 (5 bases). Germline V CDR1 and CDR2: SGHNT, YENEEA. The CDR3 has 13 residues. V lost 6 bases to trimming and J lost 6 bases, with 11 bases between them. CDR3 nucleotides: TGTGCCAGCAGTCCAGGGCGGTCCGGGGAGCTGTTTTTT. It encodes CASSPGRSGELFF.

The chain employs TRBV6-1 and TRBJ1-3; D not resolved. The germline gives CDR1 MNHNS, CDR2 SASEGT. The CDR3 totals 16 residues. V lost 5 bases to trimming and J lost 0 bases, with 14 bases between them. CDR3 coding DNA: TGTGCCAGCAGTAAAGGGTTGGCGGTCTCTGGAAACACCATATATTTT. Amino acid sequence: CASSKGLAVSGNTIYF.

The rearrangement links TRBV3-1 (or the pseudogene TRBV3-2) to TRBJ1-1; D call uncertain. CDR1 is LGHDT, CDR2 YNNKEL, per germline (reference sequence). The CDR3 is 14 residues long. The V gene lost 3 bases and the J gene lost 5 bases, with 13 bases spanning the gap. CDR3 DNA: TGTGCCAGCAGCCAGTACGGGATAGGGACTGAAGCTTTCTTT. Residues: CASSQYGIGTEAFF.

This clone turned up a few times. This sequence joins TRBV10-3 and TRBJ1-5; 11 positions agree with TRBD1. The CDR3 consists of 15 residues. V gave up 8 bases and J gave up 2 bases; unmatched junction bases: 5. Germline V CDR1 and CDR2: ENHRY, SYGVKD. The CDR3: CAIGQGAGGNQPQHF. In DNA form, the CDR3 reads TGTGCCATCGGACAGGGGGCTGGAGGCAATCAGCCCCAGCATTTT.

The gene calls are TRBV14 and TRBJ1-3; unclear D gene. The CDR3 totals 15 residues. Germline V gene data show CDR1 as SGHDN and CDR2 as FVKESK. V lost 4 bases, J lost 0 bases, and 10 bases lay in between. The CDR3, as DNA: TGTGCCAGCAGCCGAATAGTTACCTCTGGAAACACCATATATTTT. Protein sequence: CASSRIVTSGNTIYF.

The genes are TRBV7-9 and TRBJ1-2, with TRBD1 as a possible D gene (6 bases). This CDR3 has 14 amino acids. V was cut by 6 bases and J by 1 base, with 12 bases left in between. Germline CDR1 SEHNR, CDR2 FQNEAQ (reference sequence). CDR3 sequence reads: CASSPDRINYGYTF. The CDR3 DNA is TGTGCCAGCAGTCCAGACAGGATTAACTATGGCTACACCTTC.

There are a few counts of this clone. The genes are TRBV5-1 and TRBJ2-1; 7 bases match TRBD2. J was trimmed by 10 bases and V by 0 bases; bases with no gene match: 10. Germline values: CDR1 SGHRS, CDR2 YFSETQ. The CDR3 has 15 amino acids. Here the CDR3 reads CASSLESHYGREQFF. CDR3 in DNA: TGCGCCAGCAGCTTGGAAAGTCATTACGGGAGGGAGCAGTTCTTC.

The rearrangement joins TRBV19 to TRBJ2-2; 7 nucleotides agree with TRBD2. Germline-derived CDR1 and CDR2 are LNHDA and SQIVND (reference sequence). The CDR3 has 15 residues. J was trimmed by 3 bases and V by 4 bases; bases with no gene match: 5. As DNA, the CDR3 is TGTGCCAGTAGTACATTCGCGGGGGACACCGGGGAGCTGTTTTTT. This gives the protein CASSTFAGDTGELFF. The whole variable domain, remainder taken from reference TRBV19 and TRBJ2-2, is DGGITQSPKYLFRKEGQNVTLSCEQNLNHDAMYWYRQDPGQGLRLIYYSQIVNDFQKGDIAEGYSVSREKKESFPLTVTSAQKNPTAFYLCASSTFAGDTGELFFGEGSRLTVL.

The V call is TRBV4-1, the J call TRBJ2-2; D uncertain. CDR1 MGHRA and CDR2 YSYEKL come from the germline V gene. V was shortened by 3 bases and J by 0 bases, with 5 bases between the two germline ends. There are 14 residues in the CDR3. The CDR3 DNA reads TGCGCCAGCAGCCAGTTCACGAACACCGGGGAGCTGTTTTTT. Its translation is CASSQFTNTGELFF.

CDR3 bases: TGTGCCAGCAGTTTAATCGCGGCACTCTCTGGGGCCAACGTCCTGACTTTC. It encodes CASSLIAALSGANVLTF. The J gene is TRBJ2-6, the V gene TRBV27; D not resolved. CDR3 length: 17 residues. Trimming shortened V by 2 bases and J by 0 bases, and 11 bases separated the two germline ends. Germline values: CDR1 MNHEY, CDR2 SMNVEV (reference sequence).

This chain connects TRBV18 to TRBJ2-3, with a tentative D call TRBD1 (6 bases). This CDR3 is built from 16 residues. Between the trimmed V and J ends, which lost 5 bases and 0 bases, there was a span of 15 bases. Germline values: CDR1 KGHSH, CDR2 LQKENI. CDR3 sequence reads: CASSLNRAGSTDTQYF. For the CDR3, the DNA is TGTGCCAGCTCATTGAACAGGGCTGGGAGCACAGATACGCAGTATTTT.

V gene TRBV5-5 combines with J gene TRBJ2-1, with 13 bases that match TRBD2. The CDR3 spans 19 residues. The V and J ends lost 0 bases and 0 bases, in that order; junction bases with no gene match: 6. CDR1 is SGHKS and CDR2 is YYEKEE in the germline V gene (reference sequence). CDR3: CASSLEGGLAGASYNEQFF. The CDR3 bases are TGTGCCAGCAGCTTGGAGGGAGGACTAGCGGGGGCCTCCTACAATGAGCAGTTCTTC.

J is TRBJ1-1 and V is TRBV7-9; maybe TRBD1 (6 bases). Germline CDR1 SEHNR, CDR2 FQNEAQ (reference sequence). V was shortened by 6 bases and J by 2 bases, with 16 bases between the two germline ends. This CDR3 comprises 15 residues. The CDR3 protein is CASSSQGQGNTEAFF. CDR3 nucleotides: TGTGCCAGCAGTTCTCAGGGACAAGGTAACACTGAAGCTTTCTTT.

There are a few counts of this clone. The gene calls are TRBV29-1 and TRBJ1-2; TRBD1 aligns across 7 bases. CDR1 SQVTM and CDR2 ANQGSEA come from the germline V gene. CDR3 size: 12 residues. V dropped 6 bases and J dropped 4; count of bases not matched to a gene: 5. In DNA form, the CDR3 reads TGCAGCGTCGCACAGGGGTCCTATGGCTACACCTTC. Translated, it gives CSVAQGSYGYTF.

This chain joins TRBV19 and TRBJ1-3; D gene unclear. Germline CDR1 reads LNHDA; CDR2 reads SQIVND (reference sequence). Deletions cut 7 bases from V and 0 bases from J, with 10 bases between. The CDR3 has 14 amino acids. The CDR3 region has the DNA TGTGCCAGTACTACGGGTGTCTCTGGAAACACCATATATTTT. This codes for CASTTGVSGNTIYF.

J is TRBJ1-2 and V is TRBV7-3; D perhaps matches TRBD1 (5 bases). V was clipped by 5 bases and J by 7 bases, with 26 bases between them. The CDR3 is made up of 17 amino acids. CDR1 is SGHTA, CDR2 FQGTGA, per germline. This chain's CDR3 is CASSPGGREGGSSGYTF. The DNA of the CDR3 is TGTGCCAGCAGCCCGGGTGGCAGGGAGGGTGGATCAAGTGGCTACACCTTC.

This clone was observed a few times. The V and J genes are TRBV5-1 and TRBJ1-4; 8 bases are shared with TRBD1. Germline CDR1 SGHRS, CDR2 YFSETQ. J lost 5 bases, V lost 4 bases, and 16 bases had no gene match. The length of the CDR3 is 18 residues. The CDR3: CASSPQLRTGLVNEKLFF. In DNA, the CDR3 is TGCGCCAGCAGCCCACAACTCCGGACAGGGCTTGTAAATGAAAAACTGTTTTTT.

This chain links TRBV19 with TRBJ2-1; 7 nucleotides line up with TRBD2. Germline V CDR1 and CDR2: LNHDA, SQIVND (reference sequence). V dropped 5 bases and J dropped 2; count of bases not matched to a gene: 3. The CDR3 is 14 residues long. The CDR3, as DNA: TGTGCCAGTAGTGCCGGGACTACCTACAATGAGCAGTTCTTC. This encodes CASSAGTTYNEQFF.

The chain carries TRBV18 and TRBJ1-2, with D hard to call. V lost 3 bases and J lost 4, with 6 bases in between. CDR3 length: 12 residues. The germline V gene encodes CDR1 KGHSH and CDR2 LQKENI. Here the CDR3 reads CASSPWSYGYTF. CDR3 coding DNA: TGTGCCAGCTCACCGTGGAGCTATGGCTACACCTTC.

This chain connects TRBV27 to TRBJ1-4; tentative D call: TRBD1 (5 bases). Germline CDR1 reads MNHEY; CDR2 reads SMNVEV (reference sequence). V was pared by 2 bases and J by 8 bases, with 21 bases between. The CDR3 loop spans 17 amino acids. The CDR3 DNA follows: TGTGCCAGCAGTTTAAGCGGTCGGGGGGGTCGGCCAGAAAAACTGTTTTTT. This codes for CASSLSGRGGRPEKLFF.

The chain joins TRBV18 to TRBJ2-1, with 8 positions matching TRBD2. Per germline, CDR1 KGHSH and CDR2 LQKENI. V was pared by 5 bases and J by 6 bases, with 6 bases of the junction left unmatched. CDR3 size: 14 residues. CDR3 in DNA: TGTGCCAGCTCAGCCTCAGCGGGAGTCAATGAGCAGTTCTTC. Encoded protein: CASSASAGVNEQFF.

The chain joins TRBV19 to TRBJ1-1, with TRBD1 as a possible D gene (5 bases). Germline CDR1 and CDR2: LNHDA and SQIVND (reference sequence). The V end was cut by 4 bases, the J end by 2 bases, with 14 bases between. This CDR3 is built from 15 residues. CDR3 in DNA: TGTGCCAGTAGTAATCAAGGGGTCGGCAACACTGAAGCTTTCTTT. Translation gives CASSNQGVGNTEAFF.

The V call is TRBV5-6, the J call TRBJ2-1; possible D gene TRBD1, 5 bases. This CDR3 is built from 13 residues. V was trimmed by 3 bases and J by 6 bases, leaving 10 bases between them. Germline V gene sequence: CDR1 SGHDT, CDR2 YYEEEE. The CDR3 protein is CASSSGHSNEQFF. CDR3 sequence (DNA): TGTGCCAGCAGCTCCGGACATTCCAATGAGCAGTTCTTC.

This chain uses TRBV19 with TRBJ1-5; weak D call: TRBD1 (6 bases). CDR3 length: 15 residues. Germline V lookup: CDR1 LNHDA, CDR2 SQIVND (reference sequence). V lost 5 bases, J lost 6 bases, and 17 bases lay in between. The CDR3 loop reads CASSLLRGAGQPQHF. The CDR3, as DNA: TGTGCCAGTAGTCTCCTCAGGGGTGCGGGTCAGCCCCAGCATTTT. Full variable domain (rest looked up from reference TRBV19 and TRBJ1-5): DGGITQSPKYLFRKEGQNVTLSCEQNLNHDAMYWYRQDPGQGLRLIYYSQIVNDFQKGDIAEGYSVSREKKESFPLTVTSAQKNPTAFYLCASSLLRGAGQPQHFGDGTRLSIL.

This sequence joins TRBV7-9 and TRBJ1-2; 7 bases fit TRBD1. The trim removed 2 bases at V and 2 bases at J, leaving 8 bases unmatched. Germline V lookup: CDR1 SEHNR, CDR2 FQNEAQ (reference sequence). The CDR3 spans 16 residues. The CDR3 nucleotides are TGTGCCAGCAGCTTAAATTTGGACAGGCCGAACTATGGCTACACCTTC. It yields the protein CASSLNLDRPNYGYTF.

V gene TRBV24-1 combines with J gene TRBJ2-1; the match to TRBD2 covers 8 bases. This CDR3 spans 17 amino acids. With V trimmed by 5 bases and J by 7 bases, 15 bases remained unmatched. The germline V gene has CDR1 KGHDR and CDR2 SFDVKD. CDR3 nucleotides: TGTGCCACCAGTGGACCTTCGGGCGTAGCGGGACGGAATGAGCAGTTCTTC. Translated: CATSGPSGVAGRNEQFF.

This rearrangement joins TRBV19 to TRBJ2-3, with unresolved D. The germline V and J ends were trimmed by 3 bases and 2 bases, with 6 bases remaining between them. Germline CDR1 and CDR2: LNHDA and SQIVND (reference sequence). The CDR3 runs 13 residues. This CDR3 reads CASSIQLTDTQYF. The CDR3 DNA follows: TGTGCCAGTAGTATCCAACTCACAGATACGCAGTATTTT. The full variable domain, completed using reference TRBV19 and TRBJ2-3, is DGGITQSPKYLFRKEGQNVTLSCEQNLNHDAMYWYRQDPGQGLRLIYYSQIVNDFQKGDIAEGYSVSREKKESFPLTVTSAQKNPTAFYLCASSIQLTDTQYFGPGTRLTVL.

The rearrangement joins TRBV7-6 to TRBJ1-1; tentatively, D is TRBD1 (6 bases). Germline values: CDR1 SGHVS, CDR2 FNYEAQ. CDR3 length: 13 amino acids. V dropped 0 bases and J dropped 5 bases, with 7 bases sitting between them. CDR3 sequence reads: CASSLAQGTEAFF. CDR3 bases: TGTGCCAGCAGCTTAGCGCAGGGGACTGAAGCTTTCTTT.